This record concerns one T cell receptor beta chain sequence. The data are from a study of shared clonotypes between healthy human individuals. Terminally differentiated effector memory CD45RA+ cells were left out of the naive CD8 fraction, which was CD45RO-negative and positively selected for CCR7. The CDR3 extends over 14 amino acids. After removal of 2 bases from V and 7 bases from J, the junction contained 4 bases not matched to a gene. Germline V lookup: CDR1 SEHNR, CDR2 FQNEAQ (reference sequence). Genomic DNA from each subset was divided evenly over several immunoSEQ plates. Sequencing used immunoSEQ multiplex PCR; TCRdb keeps in-frame clones, though not all of them. The data contain some 600,000 clones, 95% to 97% of them seen just once; the ten biggest clones take up around 0.1%.

The V call is TRBV7-9, the J call TRBJ2-1, with 8 nucleotides matching TRBD2. The source material was naive CD8+ T cells sorted from blood. This sequence originates from a woman in her 30s in good health. CDR3 region: CASSLSGSANEQFF. For the CDR3, the DNA is TGTGCCAGCAGCTTAAGCGGGAGTGCTAATGAGCAGTTCTTC. Full variable domain (rest looked up from reference TRBV7-9 and TRBJ2-1): DTGVSQNPRHKITKRGQNVTFRCDPISEHNRLYWYRQTLGQGPEFLTYFQNEAQLEKSRLLSDRFSAERPKGSFSTLEIQRTEQGDSAMYLCASSLSGSANEQFFGPGTRLTVL.